This T cell receptor beta chain was obtained from a study of blood T cell dynamics during melanoma immunotherapy. The data were produced by immunoSEQ multiplex PCR, yet TCRdb's version contains in-frame clones alone and is incomplete. The data contain 6,000 to 8,000 clones, around three quarters of them singletons. Trimming removed 2 bases at V and 0 bases at J, with 9 bases between. CDR1 is SGDLS, CDR2 YYNGEE, per germline. There are 14 residues in the CDR3. The time point: pre-treatment baseline. This TCR came from a human donor with melanoma. Sequencing used blood, obtained from a patient treated with checkpoint blockade. The rearrangement links TRBV9 to TRBJ2-7; D not resolved. CDR3 nucleotide sequence: TGTGCCAGCAGCGTGAGCCCAAGCTCCTACGAGCAGTACTTC. Encoded protein: CASSVSPSSYEQYF. The variable domain in full, completed from reference TRBV9 and TRBJ2-7, reads DSGVTQTPKHLITATGQRVTLRCSPRSGDLSVYWYQQSLDQGLQFLIQYYNGEERAKGNILERFSAQQFPDLHSELNLSSLELGDSALYFCASSVSPSSYEQYFGPGTRLTVT.